The rows below give T cell receptor beta chains drawn from one sample of a study of a mutant IDH1 vaccine in newly diagnosed glioma. No antigen has been identified for these receptors. Sequenced by immunoSEQ multiplex PCR; TCRdb stores in-frame clones only, minus some. The table has about 62,000 clones, over 75% seen once. Sequencing was performed on PBMCs, taken from a glioma patient whose treatment included an IDH1 peptide vaccine. All receptors derive from a middle-aged man with glioma. Each CDR3 is given with its conserved first and last residue. A D gene is named only where the DNA matches it firmly. Expanded clones get a size class; other rows say once, few or many, or leave the size out.

clone_size: NA; d_call: NA; j_call: TRBJ2-5; cdr3_length: 14; v_call: TRBV5-6; cdr3_nt: TGTGCCAGCAGCTTGTTGGAGTACCAAGAGACCCAGTACTTC; cdr3_aa: CASSLLEYQETQYF
clone_size: NA; d_call: NA; j_call: TRBJ2-5; cdr3_length: 14; v_call: TRBV6-1; cdr3_nt: TGTGCCAGCAGTGAAGGCTTCCAAGGGGAGACCCAGTACTTC; cdr3_aa: CASSEGFQGETQYF
clone_size: NA; d_call: TRBD1; j_call: TRBJ1-1; cdr3_length: 15; v_call: TRBV15; cdr3_nt: TGTGCCACCAGCGTAAGACAGGGGCTGAACACTGAAGCTTTCTTT; cdr3_aa: CATSVRQGLNTEAFF
clone_size: NA; d_call: NA; j_call: TRBJ2-5; cdr3_length: 16; v_call: TRBV7-2; cdr3_nt: TGTGCCAGCAGCTTACGGACAGGGAGGGAGGAGGAGACCCAGTACTTC; cdr3_aa: CASSLRTGREEETQYF
clone_size: NA; d_call: NA; j_call: TRBJ2-1; cdr3_length: 15; v_call: TRBV7-2; cdr3_nt: TGTGCCAGCAGAAACGGGGCGAGCTCCTACAATGAGCAGTTCTTC; cdr3_aa: CASRNGASSYNEQFF
clone_size: NA; d_call: TRBD2; j_call: TRBJ2-3; cdr3_length: 16; v_call: TRBV28; cdr3_nt: TGTGCCAGCAGGCCCCCCAGCGGGAGGTTGACAGATACGCAGTATTTT; cdr3_aa: CASRPPSGRLTDTQYF
clone_size: NA; d_call: NA; j_call: TRBJ1-1; cdr3_length: 14; v_call: TRBV10-1; cdr3_nt: TGCGCCAGCAGTGTGAACAGGGCTAACACTGAAGCTTTCTTT; cdr3_aa: CASSVNRANTEAFF
clone_size: NA; d_call: TRBD1; j_call: TRBJ1-5; cdr3_length: 15; v_call: TRBV19; cdr3_nt: TGTGCCAGTAGTCCGGGACAGGGTAGCAATCAGCCCCAGCATTTT; cdr3_aa: CASSPGQGSNQPQHF
clone_size: few; d_call: NA; j_call: TRBJ1-1; cdr3_length: 15; v_call: TRBV7-8; cdr3_nt: TGTGCCAGCAGCCTAATGACGGTTCAGAACACTGAAGCTTTCTTT; cdr3_aa: CASSLMTVQNTEAFF
clone_size: NA; d_call: NA; j_call: TRBJ2-5; cdr3_length: 15; v_call: TRBV7-7; cdr3_nt: TGTGCTAGCAGCTTCTGGTCGGGGGCCCAAGAGACCCAGTACTTC; cdr3_aa: CASSFWSGAQETQYF
clone_size: NA; d_call: NA; j_call: TRBJ2-7; cdr3_length: 17; v_call: TRBV4-2; cdr3_nt: TGTGCCAGCAGCCAAGATCCCCTTGGCGATAGCTCCTACGAGCAGTACTTC; cdr3_aa: CASSQDPLGDSSYEQYF
clone_size: NA; d_call: NA; j_call: TRBJ2-7; cdr3_length: 15; v_call: TRBV5-1; cdr3_nt: TGCGCCAGCAGCTTGGTGGGAGAGCCGTGGAACGAGCAGTACTTC; cdr3_aa: CASSLVGEPWNEQYF
clone_size: once; d_call: NA; j_call: TRBJ2-3; cdr3_length: 16; v_call: TRBV9; cdr3_nt: TGTGCCAGCAGCGAGCGCCCTACGACTAGCACAGATACGCAGTATTTT; cdr3_aa: CASSERPTTSTDTQYF
clone_size: NA; d_call: NA; j_call: TRBJ1-1; cdr3_length: 14; v_call: TRBV6-5; cdr3_nt: TGTGCCAGCAGTTTTCTCGGGGGGAACACTGAAGCTTTCTTT; cdr3_aa: CASSFLGGNTEAFF
clone_size: NA; d_call: NA; j_call: TRBJ1-2; cdr3_length: 15; v_call: TRBV5-4; cdr3_nt: TGTGCCAGCAGCTTGGGGGCGGAAAAGATCTATGGCTACACCTTC; cdr3_aa: CASSLGAEKIYGYTF
clone_size: NA; d_call: NA; j_call: TRBJ2-1; cdr3_length: 15; v_call: TRBV5-6; cdr3_nt: TGTGCCAGCAGCTTCCAGGTATGGATGGGCGGTGAGCAGTTCTTC; cdr3_aa: CASSFQVWMGGEQFF
clone_size: few; d_call: TRBD1; j_call: TRBJ1-2; cdr3_length: 15; v_call: TRBV6-5; cdr3_nt: TGTGCCACCAAAAGGGGTGCGGAGGGGGCGAATGGCTACACCTTC; cdr3_aa: CATKRGAEGANGYTF
clone_size: NA; d_call: NA; j_call: TRBJ2-3; cdr3_length: 15; v_call: TRBV5-1; cdr3_nt: TGCGCCAGCAGCTGGGGGGCAGGGTCAGGAGATACGCAGTATTTT; cdr3_aa: CASSWGAGSGDTQYF
clone_size: NA; d_call: NA; j_call: TRBJ2-5; cdr3_length: 12; v_call: TRBV29-1; cdr3_nt: TGCAGCGTTGGAGCCAGGGAAGAGACCCAGTACTTC; cdr3_aa: CSVGAREETQYF
clone_size: NA; d_call: NA; j_call: TRBJ1-4; cdr3_length: 15; v_call: TRBV2; cdr3_nt: TGTGCCAGCAGTGAGGCGACAGCGCACGACGAAAAACTGTTTTTT; cdr3_aa: CASSEATAHDEKLFF
clone_size: NA; d_call: TRBD2; j_call: TRBJ2-3; cdr3_length: 16; v_call: TRBV6-6; cdr3_nt: TGTGCCAGCAGTGTAGGGACTAGCGGACGCACAGATACGCAGTATTTT; cdr3_aa: CASSVGTSGRTDTQYF
clone_size: NA; d_call: TRBD1; j_call: TRBJ1-1; cdr3_length: 14; v_call: TRBV6-6; cdr3_nt: TGTGCCAGCGAAGACAGGGCCAAGAACACTGAAGCTTTCTTT; cdr3_aa: CASEDRAKNTEAFF
clone_size: NA; d_call: NA; j_call: TRBJ1-2; cdr3_length: 12; v_call: TRBV28; cdr3_nt: TGTGCCAGCAGGCGGGTTTCCTATGGCTACACCTTC; cdr3_aa: CASRRVSYGYTF
clone_size: NA; d_call: NA; j_call: TRBJ1-2; cdr3_length: 15; v_call: TRBV7-9; cdr3_nt: TGTGCCAGCAGCTTCACCGCGGGGAACGCCTATGGCTACACCTTC; cdr3_aa: CASSFTAGNAYGYTF
clone_size: NA; d_call: NA; j_call: TRBJ2-2; cdr3_length: 14; v_call: TRBV18; cdr3_nt: TGTGCCAGCTCACTCCCAACAGGGCCCGGGGAGCTGTTTTTT; cdr3_aa: CASSLPTGPGELFF
clone_size: NA; d_call: NA; j_call: TRBJ1-1; cdr3_length: 12; v_call: TRBV4-1; cdr3_nt: TGCGCCAGCAGCACACTGAACACTGAAGCTTTCTTT; cdr3_aa: CASSTLNTEAFF
clone_size: NA; d_call: NA; j_call: TRBJ1-2; cdr3_length: 14; v_call: TRBV28; cdr3_nt: TGTGCCAGCAGTTCCGCCGAGGGGTTTAAGGGCTACACCTTC; cdr3_aa: CASSSAEGFKGYTF
clone_size: NA; d_call: TRBD1; j_call: TRBJ2-1; cdr3_length: 14; v_call: TRBV19; cdr3_nt: TGTGCCAGTAGTACAGGGGGCTCCTACAATGAGCAGTTCTTC; cdr3_aa: CASSTGGSYNEQFF
clone_size: NA; d_call: NA; j_call: TRBJ1-4; cdr3_length: 14; v_call: TRBV7-9; cdr3_nt: TGTGCCAGCACCGACACGGGCGGCGGTGAAAAACTGTTTTTT; cdr3_aa: CASTDTGGGEKLFF
clone_size: NA; d_call: NA; j_call: TRBJ2-1; cdr3_length: 16; v_call: TRBV7-9; cdr3_nt: TGTGTCAGCACCCCGGGCGGGGCAGTCTCCTACAATGAGCAGTTCTTC; cdr3_aa: CVSTPGGAVSYNEQFF
clone_size: NA; d_call: NA; j_call: TRBJ1-1; cdr3_length: 14; v_call: TRBV5-4; cdr3_nt: TGTGCCAGCAGCTTGGCCCTGAGCAGGGCTTCAGCTTTCTTT; cdr3_aa: CASSLALSRASAFF
clone_size: NA; d_call: NA; j_call: TRBJ2-1; cdr3_length: 15; v_call: TRBV6-1; cdr3_nt: TGTGCCAGCACTGGGCGGAGAGACAGTAACAATGAGCAGTTCTTC; cdr3_aa: CASTGRRDSNNEQFF
clone_size: few; d_call: NA; j_call: TRBJ1-2; cdr3_length: 15; v_call: TRBV6-5; cdr3_nt: TGTGCCAGCAGTCTCGGTGGGGGCGGCGGCTATGGCTACACCTTC; cdr3_aa: CASSLGGGGGYGYTF
clone_size: NA; d_call: TRBD1; j_call: TRBJ1-2; cdr3_length: 14; v_call: TRBV19; cdr3_nt: TGTGCCAGTAGTTCAACAGGGGGCGGCTATGGCTACACCTTC; cdr3_aa: CASSSTGGGYGYTF
clone_size: NA; d_call: NA; j_call: TRBJ1-2; cdr3_length: 13; v_call: TRBV18; cdr3_nt: TGTGCCAGCTCACAGGGGGAACTCTATGGCTACACCTTC; cdr3_aa: CASSQGELYGYTF
clone_size: NA; d_call: NA; j_call: TRBJ2-5; cdr3_length: 17; v_call: TRBV5-1; cdr3_nt: TGCGCCAGCAGCTTGGATTTGTTTCGGAGGGGACAAGAGACCCAGTACTTC; cdr3_aa: CASSLDLFRRGQETQYF
clone_size: NA; d_call: TRBD1; j_call: TRBJ2-7; cdr3_length: 13; v_call: TRBV7-6; cdr3_nt: TGTGCCAGCAGCTTAGGGCCAGGGGGCGAGCAGTACTTC; cdr3_aa: CASSLGPGGEQYF
clone_size: NA; d_call: NA; j_call: TRBJ1-2; cdr3_length: 15; v_call: TRBV7-2; cdr3_nt: TGTGCCAGCAGCTTAATTCCCGCGCAGATTGGTGGCTACACCTTC; cdr3_aa: CASSLIPAQIGGYTF
clone_size: once; d_call: TRBD2; j_call: TRBJ2-5; cdr3_length: 15; v_call: TRBV27; cdr3_nt: TGTGCCAGCAGTTGGCTAGCGGGTCGTAAAGAGACCCAGTACTTC; cdr3_aa: CASSWLAGRKETQYF
clone_size: NA; d_call: TRBD2; j_call: TRBJ2-3; cdr3_length: 17; v_call: TRBV9; cdr3_nt: TGTGCCAGCAGCGTAGTAGGTAGCGGGGAGACCACAGATACGCAGTATTTT; cdr3_aa: CASSVVGSGETTDTQYF
clone_size: NA; d_call: TRBD1; j_call: TRBJ1-6; cdr3_length: 16; v_call: TRBV28; cdr3_nt: TGTGCCAGCAGTTTGCCAAGCGGGACAGGGATTTCACCCCTCCACTTT; cdr3_aa: CASSLPSGTGISPLHF
clone_size: NA; d_call: NA; j_call: TRBJ2-2; cdr3_length: 15; v_call: TRBV5-4; cdr3_nt: TGTGCCAGCAGCTCGGAGGGCAGGGGCACCGGGGAGCTGTTTTTT; cdr3_aa: CASSSEGRGTGELFF
clone_size: NA; d_call: NA; j_call: TRBJ2-7; cdr3_length: 14; v_call: TRBV7-3; cdr3_nt: TGTGCCAGCAGCCCCACCCCGGGTCCCTACGAGCAGTACTTC; cdr3_aa: CASSPTPGPYEQYF
clone_size: NA; d_call: TRBD2; j_call: TRBJ2-7; cdr3_length: 13; v_call: TRBV5-5; cdr3_nt: TGTGCCAGCAGCTACAGCGGGATTGATTTGGGTTACTTC; cdr3_aa: CASSYSGIDLGYF
clone_size: NA; d_call: TRBD2; j_call: TRBJ2-1; cdr3_length: 15; v_call: TRBV19; cdr3_nt: TGTGCCAGTAGCCCTATAGCGGGAGTTAAATATGAGCAGTTCTTC; cdr3_aa: CASSPIAGVKYEQFF
clone_size: NA; d_call: NA; j_call: TRBJ2-7; cdr3_length: 12; v_call: TRBV7-9; cdr3_nt: TGTGCCAGCAGCCCCTGGACAGGCCGGGAGGGCTTC; cdr3_aa: CASSPWTGREGF
clone_size: NA; d_call: NA; j_call: TRBJ2-2; cdr3_length: 15; v_call: TRBV10-1; cdr3_nt: TGCGCCAGCTCAAAGCAGCGCGCGAACACCGGGGAGCTGTTTTTT; cdr3_aa: CASSKQRANTGELFF
clone_size: NA; d_call: TRBD1; j_call: TRBJ1-2; cdr3_length: 14; v_call: TRBV6-1; cdr3_nt: TGTGCCAGCAGCCTGGACAGGGGGTGGGATGGCTACACCTTC; cdr3_aa: CASSLDRGWDGYTF
clone_size: once; d_call: NA; j_call: TRBJ2-2; cdr3_length: 12; v_call: TRBV7-6; cdr3_nt: TGTGCCAGCAGCTTATTTATCGGGGAGCTGTTTTTT; cdr3_aa: CASSLFIGELFF
clone_size: NA; d_call: NA; j_call: TRBJ2-3; cdr3_length: 13; v_call: TRBV7-9; cdr3_nt: TGTGCCAGCAGTTTCTCTAGCACAGATACGCAGTATTTT; cdr3_aa: CASSFSSTDTQYF
clone_size: once; d_call: NA; j_call: TRBJ1-2; cdr3_length: 14; v_call: TRBV5-4; cdr3_nt: TGTGCCAGCAGCTTCGAAGGCTCGAACTATGGCTACACCTTC; cdr3_aa: CASSFEGSNYGYTF
clone_size: NA; d_call: NA; j_call: TRBJ1-4; cdr3_length: 15; v_call: TRBV7-8; cdr3_nt: TGTGCCAGCAGCTTACGGTGGGCAGTTGGGGAAAAACTGTTTTTT; cdr3_aa: CASSLRWAVGEKLFF
clone_size: NA; d_call: TRBD2; j_call: TRBJ2-3; cdr3_length: 16; v_call: TRBV5-1; cdr3_nt: TGCGCCAGCAGCTTGGCCCGGGAGGGCCGAGTAGATACGCAGTATTTT; cdr3_aa: CASSLAREGRVDTQYF